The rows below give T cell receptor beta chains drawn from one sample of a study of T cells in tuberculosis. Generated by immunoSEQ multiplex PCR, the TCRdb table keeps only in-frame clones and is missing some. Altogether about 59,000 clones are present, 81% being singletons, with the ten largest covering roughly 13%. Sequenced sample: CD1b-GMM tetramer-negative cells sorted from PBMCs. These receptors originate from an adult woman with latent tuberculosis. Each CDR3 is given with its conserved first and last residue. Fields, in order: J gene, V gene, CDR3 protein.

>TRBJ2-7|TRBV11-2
CASSLDKGGSYEQYF
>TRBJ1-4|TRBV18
CASSPATGSSEKLFF
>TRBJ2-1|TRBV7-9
CASSLFLGQGDNEQFF
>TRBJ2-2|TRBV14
CASSPGRVTGELFF
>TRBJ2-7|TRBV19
CAETRGLNSYEQYF
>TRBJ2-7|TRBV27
CASSLTGGYEQYF
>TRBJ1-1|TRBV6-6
CASSRTPGLMNTEAFF
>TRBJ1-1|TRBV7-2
CASSPRRPRNEAFF
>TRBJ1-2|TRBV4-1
CASSQGRGYGYTF
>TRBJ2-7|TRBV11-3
CASSSWGTGDEQYF
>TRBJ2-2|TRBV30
CACPREGTGGMGGELFF
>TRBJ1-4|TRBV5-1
CASSSRPGGEKLFF
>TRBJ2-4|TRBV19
CASSIGQGNIQYF
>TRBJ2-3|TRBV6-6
CASSLAGGNVDTQYF
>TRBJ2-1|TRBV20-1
CSANEVNEQFF
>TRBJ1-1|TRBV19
CASRPGDRGRNTEAFF
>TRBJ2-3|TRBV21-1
CASSRGDSGSTDTQYF
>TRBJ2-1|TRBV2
CASSEVAGANEQFF
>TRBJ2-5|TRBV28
CASNRAGGQGGEQYF
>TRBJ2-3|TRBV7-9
CASSLAAGITDTQYF
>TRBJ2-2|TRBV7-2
CASSLASSRELFF
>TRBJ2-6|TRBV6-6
CASSYSSVSGANVLTF
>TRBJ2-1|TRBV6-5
CASSYSRGVAGNEQFF
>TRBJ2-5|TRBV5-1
CASRPAGGRETQYF
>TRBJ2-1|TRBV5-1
CASSASTRSYNEQFF
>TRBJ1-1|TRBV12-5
CASGLDRVGNTEAFF
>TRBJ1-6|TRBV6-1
CASSADRVLDNSPLHF
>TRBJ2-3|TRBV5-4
CASSSYGGRTDTQYF
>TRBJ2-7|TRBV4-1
CASSPTVGTSASYEQYF
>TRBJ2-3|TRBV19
CASNGQGPDTQYF
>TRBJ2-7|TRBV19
CASSIDGTSYYEQYF
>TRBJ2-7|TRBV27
CASSYDRAYEQYF
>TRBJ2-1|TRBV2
CASKNSGTFGQFF
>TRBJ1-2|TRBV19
CATGGGSYGYTF
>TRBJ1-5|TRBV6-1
CASRSLGGSNQPQHF
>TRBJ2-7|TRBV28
CASGLAGGGEQYF
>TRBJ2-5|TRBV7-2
CASSLRGEAETQYF
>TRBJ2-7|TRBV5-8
CASSLRTGGPYF
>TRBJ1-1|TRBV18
CASSPNMRANTEAFF
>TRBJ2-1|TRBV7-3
CASSQGLAGNEQFF
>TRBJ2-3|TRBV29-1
CSVPGQTSTDTQYF